This entry is about one T cell receptor (beta chain). This entry comes from a study of T cell changes during pregnancy in multiple sclerosis. The CDR3 is 13 residues long. Germline values: CDR1 GTSNPN, CDR2 SVGIG (reference sequence). J was trimmed by 3 bases and V by 5 bases; bases with no gene match: 4. Generated by immunoSEQ multiplex PCR, the TCRdb table keeps only in-frame clones and is missing some. Of 40,000 to 45,000 clones detected, 80% to 95% appear once; the ten largest clones hold less than 0.65%. The sequencing used CD4+ T cells from peripheral blood mononuclear cells, collected in the third trimester of pregnancy. The TCR sequence derives from a female donor with multiple sclerosis, enrolled in a pregnancy study. The chain carries TRBV30 and TRBJ1-2; 9 nucleotides agree with TRBD1. In nucleotides, the CDR3 is TGTGCCTGGGCACAGGGGGCTGACTATGGCTACACCTTC. Protein product: CAWAQGADYGYTF.